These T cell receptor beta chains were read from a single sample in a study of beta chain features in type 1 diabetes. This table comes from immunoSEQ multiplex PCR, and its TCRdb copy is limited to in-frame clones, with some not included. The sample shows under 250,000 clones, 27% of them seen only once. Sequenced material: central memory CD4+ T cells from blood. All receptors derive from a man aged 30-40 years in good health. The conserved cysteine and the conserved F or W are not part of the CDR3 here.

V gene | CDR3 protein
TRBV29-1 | SSKSAGPLGEQY
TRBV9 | ASSVAGSPNQPQH
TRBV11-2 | ASSLGQGTYNEQF
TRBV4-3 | ASSQSAGGFGNEQF
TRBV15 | ATSRPKGQVQY
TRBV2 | ASSYGSAQY
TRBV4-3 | ASSQDLVVGNGNEQF
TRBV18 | AAGTGSYEQY
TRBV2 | ASSSSYSNQPQH
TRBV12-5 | ASGLGQGAGNTIY
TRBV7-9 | ASSYLENEQF
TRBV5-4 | ASSNRDNEQF
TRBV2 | ASGSRETQY
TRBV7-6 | ASSPGPGYNEQF
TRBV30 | AWSVPGAGEQY
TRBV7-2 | ASSLRRGYQETQY
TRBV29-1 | SVVPFTGGKTEAF
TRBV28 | ASSRPGTGVTEAF